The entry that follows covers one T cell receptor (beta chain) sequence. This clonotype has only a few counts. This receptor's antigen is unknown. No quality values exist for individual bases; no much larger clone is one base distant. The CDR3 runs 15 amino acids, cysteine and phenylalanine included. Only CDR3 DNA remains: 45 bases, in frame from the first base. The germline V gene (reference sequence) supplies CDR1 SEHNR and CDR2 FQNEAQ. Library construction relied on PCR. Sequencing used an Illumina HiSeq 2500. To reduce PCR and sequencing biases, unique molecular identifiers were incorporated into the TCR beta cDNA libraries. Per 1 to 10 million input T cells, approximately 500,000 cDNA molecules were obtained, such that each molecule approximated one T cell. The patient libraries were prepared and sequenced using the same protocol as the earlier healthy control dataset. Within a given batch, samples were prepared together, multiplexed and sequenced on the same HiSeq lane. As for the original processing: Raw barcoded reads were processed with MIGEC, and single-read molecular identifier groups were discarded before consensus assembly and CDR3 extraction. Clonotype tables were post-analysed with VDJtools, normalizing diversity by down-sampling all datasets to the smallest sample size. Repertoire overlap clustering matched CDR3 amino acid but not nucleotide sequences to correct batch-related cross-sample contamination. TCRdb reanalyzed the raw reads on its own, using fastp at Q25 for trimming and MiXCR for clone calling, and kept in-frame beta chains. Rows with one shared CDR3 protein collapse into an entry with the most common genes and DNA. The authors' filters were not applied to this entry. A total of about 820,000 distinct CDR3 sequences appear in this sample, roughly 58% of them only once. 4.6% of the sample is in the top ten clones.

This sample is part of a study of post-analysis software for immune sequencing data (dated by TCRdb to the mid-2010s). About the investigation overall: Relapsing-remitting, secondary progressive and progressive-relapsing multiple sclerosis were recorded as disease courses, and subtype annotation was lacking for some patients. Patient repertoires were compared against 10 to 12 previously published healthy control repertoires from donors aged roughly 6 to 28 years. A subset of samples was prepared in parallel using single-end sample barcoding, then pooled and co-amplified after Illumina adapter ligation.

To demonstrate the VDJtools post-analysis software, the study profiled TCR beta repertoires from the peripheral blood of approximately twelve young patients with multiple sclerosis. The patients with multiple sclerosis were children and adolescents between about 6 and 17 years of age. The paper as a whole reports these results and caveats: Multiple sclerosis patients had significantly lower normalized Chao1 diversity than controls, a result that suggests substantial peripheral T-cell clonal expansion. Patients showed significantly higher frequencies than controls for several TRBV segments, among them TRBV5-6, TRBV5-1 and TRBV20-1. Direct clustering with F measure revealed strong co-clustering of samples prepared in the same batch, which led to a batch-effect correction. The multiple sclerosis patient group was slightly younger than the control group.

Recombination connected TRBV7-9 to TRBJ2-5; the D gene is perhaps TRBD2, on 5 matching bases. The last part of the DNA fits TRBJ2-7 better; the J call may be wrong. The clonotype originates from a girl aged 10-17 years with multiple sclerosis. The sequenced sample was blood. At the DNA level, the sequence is TGTGCCAGCAGCTTAATACGGGAACACGGGTACGAGCAGTACTTC. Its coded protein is CASSLIREHGYEQYF.